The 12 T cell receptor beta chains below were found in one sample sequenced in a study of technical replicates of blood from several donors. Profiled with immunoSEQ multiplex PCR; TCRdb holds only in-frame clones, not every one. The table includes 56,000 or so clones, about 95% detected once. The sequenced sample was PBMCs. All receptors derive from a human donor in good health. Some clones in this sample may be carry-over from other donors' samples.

CDR3 nucleotide sequence: TGTGCCAGCAGCGAAGCACGGGGTTGGGGAAACATTCAGTACTTC. It specifies CASSEARGWGNIQYF. The V gene is TRBV11-2, the J gene TRBJ2-4, with D perhaps TRBD2 (5 bases). The CDR3 runs 15 residues. The V end was cut by 5 bases, the J end by 6 bases, with 17 bases between. CDR1 and CDR2 from the germline V gene are SGHAT and FQNNGV.

This chain's CDR3 is CASSPGLTQETQYF. CDR3 coding DNA: TGTGCCAGCTCACCGGGACTGACACAAGAGACCCAGTACTTC. The chain employs TRBV18 and TRBJ2-5, with TRBD2 as a possible D gene (6 bases). The CDR3 is 14 residues long. The V gene's germline CDR1 is KGHSH and CDR2 LQKENI. Deletions cut 3 bases from V and 2 bases from J, with 10 bases between.

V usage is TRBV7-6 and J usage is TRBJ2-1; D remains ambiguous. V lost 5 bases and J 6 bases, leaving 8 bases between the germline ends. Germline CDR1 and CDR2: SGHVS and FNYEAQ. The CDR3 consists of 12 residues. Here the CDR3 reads CASSPIVNEQFF. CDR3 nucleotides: TGTGCCAGCAGCCCTATTGTCAATGAGCAGTTCTTC.

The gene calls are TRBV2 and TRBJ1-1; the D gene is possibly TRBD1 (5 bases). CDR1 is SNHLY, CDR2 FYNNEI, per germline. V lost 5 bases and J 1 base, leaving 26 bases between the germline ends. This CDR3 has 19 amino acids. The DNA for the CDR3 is TGTGCCAGCAGTTATAACAGGTGGGGAGGGATCCGGGAGAACACTGAAGCTTTCTTT. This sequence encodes CASSYNRWGGIRENTEAFF.

This CDR3 reads CASSPRQVSGFNEQFF. CDR3 DNA: TGTGCCAGCAGCCCCCGCCAAGTATCGGGATTCAATGAGCAGTTCTTC. The chain carries TRBV7-6 and TRBJ2-1; possibly TRBD2 for D (5 bases). V lost 5 bases and J lost 6, with 20 bases in between. The germline V gene has CDR1 SGHVS and CDR2 FNYEAQ. The CDR3 contains 16 residues.

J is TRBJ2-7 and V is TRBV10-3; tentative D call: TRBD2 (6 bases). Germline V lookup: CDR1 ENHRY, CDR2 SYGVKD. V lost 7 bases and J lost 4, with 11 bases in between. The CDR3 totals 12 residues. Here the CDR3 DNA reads TGTGCCATCACGACTAGTTCTTACGAGCAGTACTTC. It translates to CAITTSSYEQYF.

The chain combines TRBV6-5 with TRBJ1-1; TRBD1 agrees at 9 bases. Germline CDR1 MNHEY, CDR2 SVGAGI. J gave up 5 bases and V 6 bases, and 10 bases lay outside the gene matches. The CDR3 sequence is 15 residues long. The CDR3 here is CASSPGDREYTEAFF. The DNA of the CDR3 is TGTGCCAGCAGCCCAGGGGACAGGGAGTATACTGAAGCTTTCTTT.

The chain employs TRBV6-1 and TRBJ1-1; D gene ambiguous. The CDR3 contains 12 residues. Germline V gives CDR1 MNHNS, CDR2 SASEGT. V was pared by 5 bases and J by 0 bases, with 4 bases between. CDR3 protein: CASSFMNTEAFF. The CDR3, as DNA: TGTGCCAGCAGTTTTATGAACACTGAAGCTTTCTTT.

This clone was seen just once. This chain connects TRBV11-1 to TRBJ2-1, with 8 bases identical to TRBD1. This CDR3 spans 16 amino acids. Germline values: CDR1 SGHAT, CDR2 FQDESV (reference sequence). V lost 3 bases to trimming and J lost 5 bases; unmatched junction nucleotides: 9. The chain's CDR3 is CASSFPQGDQDNEQFF. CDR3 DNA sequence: TGTGCCAGCAGCTTCCCACAGGGGGACCAAGACAATGAGCAGTTCTTC.

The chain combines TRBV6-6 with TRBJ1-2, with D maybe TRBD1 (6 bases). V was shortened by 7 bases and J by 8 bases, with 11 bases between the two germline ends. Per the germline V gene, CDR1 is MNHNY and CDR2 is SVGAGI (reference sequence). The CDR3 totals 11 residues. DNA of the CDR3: TGTGCCAGCACCAGGGGCGACGGCTACACCTTC. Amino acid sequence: CASTRGDGYTF.

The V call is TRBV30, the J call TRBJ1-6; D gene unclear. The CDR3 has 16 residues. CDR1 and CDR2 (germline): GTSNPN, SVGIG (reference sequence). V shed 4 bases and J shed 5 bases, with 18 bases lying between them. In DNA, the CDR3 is TGTGCCTGGACCCCCGTTTATGGGCGGGATAATTCACCCCTCCACTTT. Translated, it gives CAWTPVYGRDNSPLHF.

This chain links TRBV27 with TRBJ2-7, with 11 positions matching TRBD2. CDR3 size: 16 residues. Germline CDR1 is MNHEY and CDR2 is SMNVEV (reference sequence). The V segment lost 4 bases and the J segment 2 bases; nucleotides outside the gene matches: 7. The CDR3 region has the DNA TGTGCCAGCAGTTCTAGGACTAGCGGGCCACCCTACGAGCAGTACTTC. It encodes CASSSRTSGPPYEQYF.